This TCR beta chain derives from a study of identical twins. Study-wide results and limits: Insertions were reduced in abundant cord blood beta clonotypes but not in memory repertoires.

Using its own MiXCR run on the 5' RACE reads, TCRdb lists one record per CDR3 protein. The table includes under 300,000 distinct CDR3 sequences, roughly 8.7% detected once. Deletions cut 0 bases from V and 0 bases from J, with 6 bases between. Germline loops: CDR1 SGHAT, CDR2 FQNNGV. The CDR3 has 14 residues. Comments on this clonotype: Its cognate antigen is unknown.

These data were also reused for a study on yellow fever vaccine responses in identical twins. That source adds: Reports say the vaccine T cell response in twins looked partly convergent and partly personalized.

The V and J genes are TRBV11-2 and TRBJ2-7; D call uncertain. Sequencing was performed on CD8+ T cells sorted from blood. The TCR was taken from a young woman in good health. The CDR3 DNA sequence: TGTGCCAGCAGCTTAGATCTTATCTCCTACGAGCAGTACTTC. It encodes CASSLDLISYEQYF.